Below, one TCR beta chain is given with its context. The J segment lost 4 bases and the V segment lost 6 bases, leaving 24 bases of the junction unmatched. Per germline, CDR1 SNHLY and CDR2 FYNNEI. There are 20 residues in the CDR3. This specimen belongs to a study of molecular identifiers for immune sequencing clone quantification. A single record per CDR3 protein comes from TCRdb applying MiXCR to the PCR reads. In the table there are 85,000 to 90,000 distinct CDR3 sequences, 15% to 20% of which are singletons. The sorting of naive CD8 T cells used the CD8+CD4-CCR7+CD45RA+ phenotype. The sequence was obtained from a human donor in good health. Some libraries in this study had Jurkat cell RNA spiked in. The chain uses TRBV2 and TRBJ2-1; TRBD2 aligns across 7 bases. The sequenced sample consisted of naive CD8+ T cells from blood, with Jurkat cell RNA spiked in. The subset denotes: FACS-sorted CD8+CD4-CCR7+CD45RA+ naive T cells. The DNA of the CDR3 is TGTGCCAGCAGAACCCCGCCCCTAGCGGCGGACCTTCCGCCATACAATGAGCAGTTCTTC. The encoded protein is CASRTPPLAADLPPYNEQFF. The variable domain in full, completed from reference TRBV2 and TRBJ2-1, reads EPEVTQTPSHQVTQMGQEVILRCVPISNHLYFYWYRQILGQKVEFLVSFYNNEISEKSEIFDDQFSVERPDGSNFTLKIRSTKLEDSAMYFCASRTPPLAADLPPYNEQFFGPGTRLTVL.